One sample yielded the 29 T cell receptor beta chains listed below, sequenced in a study of blood T cell repertoires in COVID-19. The assay was immunoSEQ multiplex PCR, and TCRdb's table has in-frame clones only and misses some. Of fewer than 400,000 clones listed, 80% to 90% are singletons. Sequencing used peripheral blood. The receptors were sampled from a man aged 25-45 years with active or convalescent COVID-19.

As DNA, the CDR3 is TGTGCCAGCAGCTCTAGGGTGATGGGGCCCGAGAGTTCACCCCTCCACTTT. Encoded protein: CASSSRVMGPESSPLHF. The rearrangement joins TRBV7-6 to TRBJ1-6; D might be TRBD1 (5 bases). Per germline, CDR1 SGHVS and CDR2 FNYEAQ. The CDR3 sequence is 17 residues long. V was pared by 4 bases and J by 9 bases, with 22 bases between.

This rearrangement joins TRBV27 to TRBJ2-7; perhaps TRBD2 as D (6 bases). CDR1 MNHEY and CDR2 SMNVEV come from the germline V gene (reference sequence). V dropped 6 bases and J dropped 7 bases, with 13 bases sitting between them. This CDR3 is 12 amino acids long. CDR3 sequence (DNA): TGTGCCAGCAGCCCCGGGACTGTTGAGCAGTACTTC. It translates to CASSPGTVEQYF.

The V call is TRBV30, the J call TRBJ1-1, with a tentative D call TRBD1 (5 bases). This CDR3 contains 15 residues. The germline CDR1 and CDR2 sequences are GTSNPN and SVGIG (reference sequence). The V end was cut by 2 bases, the J end by 1 base, with 14 bases between. CDR3 residues: CAWSRPGLQNTEAFF. In DNA form, the CDR3 reads TGTGCCTGGAGTCGGCCGGGACTACAGAACACTGAAGCTTTCTTT.

The chain has TRBV5-1 and TRBJ2-5; weak D call: TRBD2 (6 bases). V was pared by 5 bases and J by 5 bases, with 10 bases between. CDR1 and CDR2 (germline): SGHRS, YFSETQ. The CDR3 is 12 amino acids. The CDR3 DNA is TGCGCCAGCAGATGGGGGAGGGAGACCCAGTACTTC. Its protein is CASRWGRETQYF.

The chain employs TRBV7-8 and TRBJ2-7; 11 bases line up with TRBD2. This CDR3 spans 16 amino acids. The germline gives CDR1 SGHVS, CDR2 FQNEAQ. V shed 3 bases, J shed 1 base, and the junction held 5 bases outside the gene matches. CDR3 protein: CASSLLAGGHSYEQYF. In DNA form, the CDR3 reads TGTGCCAGCAGCTTGCTAGCGGGGGGCCATTCCTACGAGCAGTACTTC.

This chain connects TRBV19 to TRBJ2-2; 8 bases line up with TRBD2. Trimming took 3 bases from V and 6 from J; bases not matched to a gene: 3. CDR1 is LNHDA, CDR2 SQIVND, per germline (reference sequence). This CDR3 is built from 14 residues. CDR3 DNA sequence: TGTGCCAGTAGTATCCAGCGGGAGTCCGGGGAGCTGTTTTTT. It codes for CASSIQRESGELFF.

The chain has TRBV5-1 and TRBJ2-7; 7 bases map to TRBD1. The CDR3 is made up of 14 amino acids. Trimming cost V 6 bases and J 2 bases; bases outside gene matches: 8. Germline CDR1 reads SGHRS; CDR2 reads YFSETQ. The CDR3 loop is CASKSTGDAYEQYF. CDR3 coding DNA: TGCGCCAGCAAGTCTACAGGGGACGCCTACGAGCAGTACTTC.

The rearrangement uses TRBV7-9 and TRBJ1-1; tentatively, D is TRBD1 (5 bases). V shed 4 bases and J shed 4 bases, with 16 bases lying between them. The CDR3 length is 15 residues. CDR1 and CDR2 from the germline V gene are SEHNR and FQNEAQ (reference sequence). This chain's CDR3 is CASSSRQTGATEAFF. CDR3 bases: TGTGCCAGCAGCTCTCGACAGACCGGCGCCACTGAAGCTTTCTTT.

The chain combines TRBV7-6 with TRBJ1-1; 7 nucleotides align to TRBD1. The V gene's germline CDR1 is SGHVS and CDR2 FNYEAQ. The CDR3 length is 15 residues. Trimming at V came to 5 bases and at J to 1 base, leaving 7 bases not matched to a gene. CDR3 in amino acids: CASSPPGTENTEAFF. CDR3 sequence (DNA): TGTGCCAGCAGCCCCCCCGGGACAGAGAACACTGAAGCTTTCTTT.

This chain links TRBV19 with TRBJ1-4; 7 bases agree with TRBD1. The CDR3 covers 14 residues. Germline values: CDR1 LNHDA, CDR2 SQIVND (reference sequence). V was pared by 6 bases and J by 5 bases, with 6 bases of the junction left unmatched. The CDR3 DNA reads as TGTGCCAGTAGCCAGCAGGGGGAGAATGAAAAACTGTTTTTT. This encodes CASSQQGENEKLFF. The full variable domain, in which reference TRBV19 and TRBJ1-4 provide the parts outside the CDR3, is DGGITQSPKYLFRKEGQNVTLSCEQNLNHDAMYWYRQDPGQGLRLIYYSQIVNDFQKGDIAEGYSVSREKKESFPLTVTSAQKNPTAFYLCASSQQGENEKLFFGSGTQLSVL.

The chain couples TRBV6-4 to TRBJ2-1, with 11 nucleotides matching TRBD2. The V and J ends lost 6 bases and 4 bases, in that order; junction bases with no gene match: 5. The CDR3 contains 15 residues. Germline V lookup: CDR1 MRHNA, CDR2 SNTAGT. CDR3 region: CASSVGTSGYNEQFF. CDR3 nucleotides: TGTGCCAGCAGCGTAGGGACTAGCGGTTACAATGAGCAGTTCTTC.

This clone was recorded once. The chain employs TRBV7-8 and TRBJ2-2, with 7 bases aligning to TRBD2. The V and J ends lost 5 bases and 2 bases, in that order; junction bases with no gene match: 5. Germline CDR1 is SGHVS and CDR2 is FQNEAQ. The CDR3 runs to 15 residues. The CDR3 DNA reads as TGTGCCAGCAGCCAACGGGGGGATAACACCGGGGAGCTGTTTTTT. This encodes CASSQRGDNTGELFF.

The chain combines TRBV30 with TRBJ2-7, with TRBD2 matching over 8 bases. The germline V gene encodes CDR1 GTSNPN and CDR2 SVGIG (reference sequence). The V gene end was trimmed by 4 bases and the J gene end by 2 bases; junction bases not matched to a gene: 10. The CDR3 covers 15 residues. The CDR3 nucleotides are TGTGCCTGGAATATCGGCACTAGCGGCCCCTACGAGCAGTACTTC. Protein: CAWNIGTSGPYEQYF.

V is TRBV3-1 (or the pseudogene TRBV3-2) and J is TRBJ1-2; a weak D match, TRBD1 (6 bases). The ends were cut back, 4 bases at V and 7 bases at J, with 16 bases in the middle. This CDR3 is 14 amino acids long. Germline V gene sequence: CDR1 LGHDT, CDR2 YNNKEL (reference sequence). In nucleotides, the CDR3 is TGTGCCAGCAGCCCTACGAGGGGGTCCTCTGGCTACACCTTC. Protein sequence: CASSPTRGSSGYTF.

The chain has TRBV19 and TRBJ1-5, with D maybe TRBD1 (5 bases). The V and J ends lost 5 bases and 7 bases respectively, with 6 bases between them. The length of the CDR3 is 11 residues. Germline V gene sequence: CDR1 LNHDA, CDR2 SQIVND (reference sequence). The CDR3 here is CASSQGQPQHF. Here the CDR3 DNA reads TGTGCCAGTAGTCAGGGACAGCCCCAGCATTTT.

The chain couples TRBV3-1 (or the pseudogene TRBV3-2) to TRBJ2-3, with 7 bases that match TRBD1. V trimming: 7 bases; J trimming: 3 bases; junction bases outside the gene matches: 7. The germline gives CDR1 LGHDT, CDR2 YNNKEL (reference sequence). This CDR3 spans 14 amino acids. CDR3 protein: CASNGGQKTDTQYF. CDR3 in DNA: TGTGCCAGCAATGGGGGACAGAAGACAGATACGCAGTATTTT.

The genes are TRBV2 and TRBJ1-1, with a weak D call TRBD1 (6 bases). V dropped 8 bases and J dropped 0 bases, with 10 bases sitting between them. Germline loops: CDR1 SNHLY, CDR2 FYNNEI. The CDR3 has 13 amino acids. This chain's CDR3 is CASGGHMNTEAFF. The DNA of the CDR3 is TGTGCCAGCGGGGGACACATGAACACTGAAGCTTTCTTT.

The chain links TRBV6-6 to TRBJ1-2, with 9 bases matching TRBD1. Germline V gene lookup returns CDR1 MNHNY and CDR2 SVGAGI (reference sequence). This CDR3 is built from 14 residues. V trimming: 6 bases; J trimming: 5 bases; junction bases outside the gene matches: 7. CDR3 sequence (DNA): TGTGCCAGCAGACCGGGACAGGGCTGGTATGGCTACACCTTC. Translated, it gives CASRPGQGWYGYTF.

The genes are TRBV7-2 and TRBJ2-7; 12 bases fit TRBD2. This CDR3 has 15 amino acids. The germline CDR1 and CDR2 sequences are SGHTA and FQGNSA. The V and J ends lost 2 bases and 9 bases, in that order; junction bases with no gene match: 8. CDR3 in amino acids: CASSLMLAGGPAQYF. CDR3 nucleotide sequence: TGTGCCAGCAGCTTAATGCTAGCGGGAGGGCCGGCGCAGTACTTC.

The genes are TRBV18 and TRBJ1-5, with TRBD1 matching over 12 bases. The V and J ends lost 3 bases and 6 bases, in that order; junction bases with no gene match: 3. Germline CDR1 reads KGHSH; CDR2 reads LQKENI. This CDR3 has 15 amino acids. CDR3 protein: CASSPGQGAGQPQHF. CDR3 nucleotide sequence: TGTGCCAGCTCACCGGGACAGGGGGCTGGTCAGCCCCAGCATTTT.

The chain employs TRBV6-5 and TRBJ1-1; 9 bases align to TRBD1. This CDR3 spans 15 amino acids. CDR1 and CDR2 (germline): MNHEY, SVGAGI. Trimming removed 8 bases from V and 4 bases from J; junction bases left unmatched: 11. The CDR3 bases are TGTGCCAGCGGATATTCCGGGACAGGGAGCACTGAAGCTTTCTTT. This sequence encodes CASGYSGTGSTEAFF.

The V gene is TRBV6-5, the J gene TRBJ1-2; 8 positions agree with TRBD1. The junction had 5 bases not matched to a gene; V was cut back by 6 bases and J by 2 bases. The CDR3 runs 14 residues. Germline V gene data show CDR1 as MNHEY and CDR2 as SVGAGI. The CDR3 nucleotides read TGTGCCAGCAGCGGACAGGGATGGAACTATGGCTACACCTTC. Its translation is CASSGQGWNYGYTF.

The rearrangement links TRBV7-3 to TRBJ2-3; the match to TRBD2 covers 12 bases. Germline CDR1 SGHTA, CDR2 FQGTGA. J was trimmed by 4 bases and V by 4 bases; bases with no gene match: 12. This CDR3 spans 18 amino acids. The CDR3 DNA follows: TGTGCCAGCAGCTCCTGGACTAGCGGGACTTTTCAGGCAGATACGCAGTATTTT. Amino acid sequence: CASSSWTSGTFQADTQYF.

The J gene is TRBJ1-4, the V gene TRBV9; 7 positions match TRBD1. Trimming took 4 bases from V and 5 from J; bases not matched to a gene: 5. Germline lookup yields CDR1 SGDLS and CDR2 YYNGEE. The CDR3 has 14 residues. CDR3 sequence: CASSPAGGNEKLFF. The DNA for the CDR3 is TGTGCCAGCAGCCCCGCAGGGGGGAATGAAAAACTGTTTTTT.

The rearrangement joins TRBV9 to TRBJ2-7; D is perhaps TRBD2 (7 bases). Germline V CDR1 and CDR2: SGDLS, YYNGEE. V gave up 4 bases and J gave up 0 bases, with 20 bases separating them. CDR3 length: 17 residues. The CDR3 coding sequence is TGTGCCAGCAGCACCTCACTAAGCGGGACAACCTCCTACGAGCAGTACTTC. As protein: CASSTSLSGTTSYEQYF.

The CDR3 DNA reads as TGTGCCAGCAGCTTAGATTCCGCCGCGAGCTCCTACAATGAGCAGTTCTTC. As protein: CASSLDSAASSYNEQFF. V is TRBV11-2 and J is TRBJ2-1; D gene uncertain. The CDR3 has 17 amino acids. V was cut by 0 bases and J by 0 bases, with 12 bases left in between. Looked up from germline, CDR1 is SGHAT and CDR2 is FQNNGV.

The chain couples TRBV3-1 (or the pseudogene TRBV3-2) to TRBJ2-3, with D tentatively TRBD1 (5 bases). Trimming cost V 0 bases and J 2 bases, with 15 bases left between them. The CDR3 runs 17 residues. In germline, CDR1 is LGHDT, CDR2 YNNKEL (reference sequence). CDR3 residues: CASSQEGRTLPTDTQYF. The CDR3 region has the DNA TGTGCCAGCAGCCAAGAAGGCCGGACACTACCCACAGATACGCAGTATTTT.

The V call is TRBV20-1, the J call TRBJ2-3; 8 bases align to TRBD2. Trimming removed 3 bases from V and 1 base from J; junction bases left unmatched: 6. The germline CDR1 and CDR2 sequences are DFQATT and SNEGSKA (reference sequence). The CDR3 extends over 15 amino acids. The CDR3 sequence is CSASKRERGTDTQYF. CDR3 nucleotide sequence: TGCAGTGCTAGTAAGCGGGAGAGAGGCACAGATACGCAGTATTTT.

This chain joins TRBV7-3 and TRBJ1-1; 8 bases are shared with TRBD1. The CDR3 has 15 amino acids. V lost 5 bases, J lost 7 bases, and 12 bases stayed unmatched. The V gene's germline CDR1 is SGHTA and CDR2 FQGTGA. The CDR3 here is CASSPTGVRSHEAFF. Here the CDR3 DNA reads TGTGCCAGCAGCCCGACAGGGGTAAGATCCCATGAAGCTTTCTTT.